These 28 T cell receptor beta chains were sequenced from one sample in a study of blood T cell repertoires in COVID-19. Data came from immunoSEQ multiplex PCR; TCRdb stores just in-frame clones and leaves some out. The profile shows 150,000 to 200,000 clones, nearly 80% of them singletons. Sequencing was done on a sample of peripheral blood. The receptors were gathered from a woman aged 70 to 79 with acute or convalescent COVID-19.

The chain uses TRBV10-3 and TRBJ2-7, with 8 bases fitting TRBD1. The CDR3 loop spans 12 amino acids. V lost 10 bases to trimming and J lost 2 bases; unmatched junction nucleotides: 4. Germline CDR1 is ENHRY and CDR2 is SYGVKD. In DNA, the CDR3 is TGTGCCACACAGGGGGACGCCTACGAGCAGTACTTC. Protein sequence: CATQGDAYEQYF.

This clone was counted once. The chain recombines TRBV5-6 with TRBJ1-1; no firm D call. This CDR3 is built from 13 residues. Germline CDR1 reads SGHDT; CDR2 reads YYEEEE. The germline V and J ends were trimmed by 4 bases and 0 bases, with 7 bases remaining between them. The CDR3 DNA follows: TGTGCCAGCAGCGCCAGTATGAACACTGAAGCTTTCTTT. Amino acids: CASSASMNTEAFF.

The chain combines TRBV6-1 with TRBJ2-7; TRBD2 aligns across 10 bases. The CDR3 totals 17 residues. Germline lookup yields CDR1 MNHNS and CDR2 SASEGT. The J segment lost 6 bases and the V segment lost 3 bases, leaving 14 bases of the junction unmatched. The CDR3 DNA reads as TGTGCCAGCAGTGAGTCTAGCGGGAGAAGGACCCACACCGAGCAGTACTTC. Translating gives CASSESSGRRTHTEQYF.

This rearrangement joins TRBV6-5 to TRBJ2-3; unclear D gene. Germline CDR1 MNHEY, CDR2 SVGAGI. The CDR3 runs 13 residues. V lost 4 bases, J lost 3 bases, and 8 bases lay in between. CDR3 in amino acids: CASSFSATDTQYF. The CDR3 DNA is TGTGCCAGCAGTTTTAGTGCGACAGATACGCAGTATTTT.

The chain links TRBV2 to TRBJ2-4, with 8 bases fitting TRBD1. V trimming: 7 bases; J trimming: 0 bases; junction bases outside the gene matches: 8. CDR3 length: 16 residues. The germline V gene has CDR1 SNHLY and CDR2 FYNNEI. CDR3 DNA sequence: TGTGCCAGCACAGGGGGCCTCGGCATAGCCAAAAACATTCAGTACTTC. Protein product: CASTGGLGIAKNIQYF.

This chain connects TRBV4-1 to TRBJ2-1; tentatively, D is TRBD2 (6 bases). The germline CDR1 and CDR2 sequences are MGHRA and YSYEKL. The CDR3 contains 14 residues. Deletions cut 1 base from V and 6 bases from J, with 10 bases between. The CDR3 DNA is TGCGCCAGCAGCCAAGTCGGAGGGACCAATGAGCAGTTCTTC. Amino acids: CASSQVGGTNEQFF.

The chain is built from TRBV30 and TRBJ1-1; D call uncertain. V lost 2 bases, J lost 9 bases, and 22 bases lay in between. This CDR3 region has 15 residues. Germline assignment: CDR1 GTSNPN and CDR2 SVGIG (reference sequence). The CDR3, as DNA: TGTGCCTGGAGTCGGGCGGGAAGGGATTACGGAAAAGCTTTCTTT. Residues: CAWSRAGRDYGKAFF.

The chain couples TRBV5-4 to TRBJ2-1; 9 nucleotides match TRBD1. The CDR3 extends over 13 amino acids. V shed 6 bases and J 6 bases; nucleotides not matched to a gene: 4. Germline loops: CDR1 SGHNT, CDR2 YYREEE (reference sequence). CDR3 DNA sequence: TGTGCCAGCATCCAGACAGGGGGCAATGAGCAGTTCTTC. This encodes CASIQTGGNEQFF.

The chain is built from TRBV21-1 and TRBJ2-3; TRBD2 was called by the table and not checked on the DNA. TRBV21-1 is classified as a pseudogene. The CDR3 extends over 15 amino acids. CDR3 DNA: TGTGCCAGCAGCAAAGGTACGCGAAGCACAGATACGCAGTATTTT. This codes for CASSKGTRSTDTQYF.

The chain joins TRBV30 to TRBJ2-5, with 12 bases matching TRBD2. From germline, CDR1 is GTSNPN and CDR2 SVGIG (reference sequence). The CDR3 is 14 residues long. Losses at the gene ends were 2 bases for V and 4 bases for J; bases not matched to a gene: 2. This chain's CDR3 is CAWSRGLAGETQYF. CDR3 coding DNA: TGTGCCTGGAGTCGGGGACTAGCGGGAGAGACCCAGTACTTC.

V and J are TRBV7-9 and TRBJ1-4; D call uncertain. V lost 1 base to trimming and J lost 5 bases, with 8 bases between them. This CDR3 is 14 amino acids long. The germline V gene has CDR1 SEHNR and CDR2 FQNEAQ (reference sequence). CDR3 region: CASSLVSRNEKLFF. The DNA for the CDR3 is TGTGCCAGCAGCTTAGTTTCCCGGAATGAAAAACTGTTTTTT.

The genes are TRBV27 and TRBJ2-2, with TRBD1 as a possible D gene (5 bases). Trimming stripped 1 base from V and 1 base from J, with 10 bases between. CDR1 is MNHEY and CDR2 is SMNVEV in the germline V gene (reference sequence). The CDR3 sequence is 16 residues long. Here the CDR3 reads CASSLFRTKNTGELFF. The CDR3 DNA reads as TGTGCCAGCAGTTTATTTCGGACAAAGAACACCGGGGAGCTGTTTTTT.

The CDR3 sequence: CATSGTGNEQFF. The CDR3 DNA reads as TGTGCCACCTCCGGCACAGGCAATGAGCAGTTCTTC. The V and J genes are TRBV24-1 and TRBJ2-1; a weak D match, TRBD1 (5 bases). The CDR3 runs to 12 residues. Germline V gene lookup returns CDR1 KGHDR and CDR2 SFDVKD. V gave up 9 bases and J gave up 6 bases, with 11 bases separating them.

In DNA form, the CDR3 reads TGTGCCAGCAGCCCACGACTAGCGGGAGCGTTTGTGGATACGCAGTATTTT. Translated: CASSPRLAGAFVDTQYF. The J gene is TRBJ2-3, the V gene TRBV7-2, with TRBD2 matching over 12 bases. V lost 5 bases, J lost 6 bases, and 12 bases stayed unmatched. The CDR3 sequence is 17 residues long. Looked up from germline, CDR1 is SGHTA and CDR2 is FQGNSA. The entire variable domain, with the rest obtained from reference TRBV7-2 and TRBJ2-3, is as follows: GAGVSQSPSNKVTEKGKDVELRCDPISGHTALYWYRQSLGQGLEFLIYFQGNSAPDKSGLPSDRFSAERTGGSVSTLTIQRTQQEDSAVYLCASSPRLAGAFVDTQYFGPGTRLTVL.

The chain joins TRBV6-2 or TRBV6-3 to TRBJ2-2; possibly TRBD2 for D (6 bases). From germline, CDR1 is MNHEY and CDR2 SVGEGT. The CDR3 is 13 amino acids. The ends were cut back, 5 bases at V and 6 bases at J, with 10 bases in the middle. The DNA of the CDR3 is TGTGCCAGCAGTAATCGGGGGTCCGGGGAGCTGTTTTTT. Encoded protein: CASSNRGSGELFF.

V gene TRBV5-1 combines with J gene TRBJ2-2, with 7 positions matching TRBD1. The CDR3 is 17 amino acids. Looked up from germline, CDR1 is SGHRS and CDR2 is YFSETQ. V was clipped by 1 base and J by 0 bases; unmatched bases: 6. The CDR3 loop is CASSLSSRGPNTGELFF. DNA for the CDR3: TGCGCCAGCAGCTTGAGTTCGAGGGGGCCGAACACCGGGGAGCTGTTTTTT.

The V call is TRBV28, the J call TRBJ1-5; D unclear. The V gene lost 3 bases and the J gene lost 1 base, with 7 bases spanning the gap. CDR1 and CDR2 from the germline V gene are MDHEN and SYDVKM. This CDR3 region has 14 residues. The CDR3 protein is CASSFQSSNQPQHF. The CDR3 bases are TGTGCCAGCAGTTTTCAATCCAGCAATCAGCCCCAGCATTTT.

About this clone: Other DNA sequences from this sample encode an identical CDR3 as well. V is TRBV5-1 and J is TRBJ2-6; D call uncertain. Germline V gene lookup returns CDR1 SGHRS and CDR2 YFSETQ. This CDR3 has 15 amino acids. V was clipped by 0 bases and J by 1 base, with 5 bases between them. CDR3 loop: CASSLGSSGANVLTF. The DNA of the CDR3 is TGCGCCAGCAGCTTGGGTAGTTCTGGGGCCAACGTCCTGACTTTC. The full variable domain, rest sourced from reference TRBV5-1 and TRBJ2-6, is KAGVTQTPRYLIKTRGQQVTLSCSPISGHRSVSWYQQTPGQGLQFLFEYFSETQRNKGNFPGRFSGRQFSNSRSEMNVSTLELGDSALYLCASSLGSSGANVLTFGAGSRLTVL.

The J gene is TRBJ1-5, the V gene TRBV9; 12 bases are shared with TRBD1. The length of the CDR3 is 16 residues. Trimming removed 4 bases from V and 7 bases from J; junction bases left unmatched: 9. CDR1 and CDR2 from the germline V gene are SGDLS and YYNGEE. CDR3 in amino acids: CASSPVDGTGGQPQHF. In DNA form, the CDR3 reads TGTGCCAGCAGCCCGGTGGATGGGACAGGGGGCCAGCCCCAGCATTTT.

The rearrangement links TRBV9 to TRBJ2-2; 9 nucleotides match TRBD2. The CDR3 is made up of 16 amino acids. The junction had 6 bases not matched to a gene; V was cut back by 4 bases and J by 2 bases. Germline CDR1 reads SGDLS; CDR2 reads YYNGEE. As DNA, the CDR3 is TGTGCCAGCAGCCCCGGGACTAGCCATAACACCGGGGAGCTGTTTTTT. Translating it yields CASSPGTSHNTGELFF.

The rearrangement links TRBV3-1 (or the pseudogene TRBV3-2) to TRBJ2-7; 11 positions match TRBD2. V shed 0 bases, J shed 6 bases, and the junction held 7 bases outside the gene matches. The CDR3 sequence is 16 residues long. Germline-derived CDR1 and CDR2 are LGHDT and YNNKEL (reference sequence). The CDR3 DNA sequence: TGTGCCAGCAGCCAAGATATAACTAGCGGGAGCCGCGAGCAGTACTTC. Translation gives CASSQDITSGSREQYF.

The gene calls are TRBV9 and TRBJ2-1; D not resolved. V was pared by 2 bases and J by 5 bases, with 14 bases between. Germline V gives CDR1 SGDLS, CDR2 YYNGEE. The CDR3 totals 15 residues. The CDR3 bases are TGTGCCAGCAGCGTTAGCCTCAATCCTAACAATGAGCAGTTCTTC. Translated: CASSVSLNPNNEQFF.

The genes are TRBV9 and TRBJ2-3; D is undetermined. The CDR3 runs 14 residues. The germline V and J ends were trimmed by 1 base and 4 bases, with 10 bases remaining between them. Germline-derived CDR1 and CDR2 are SGDLS and YYNGEE. The CDR3 sequence is CASSVLGSPDTQYF. The CDR3 DNA reads as TGTGCCAGCAGCGTACTCGGGTCCCCAGATACGCAGTATTTT.

The chain links TRBV7-8 to TRBJ2-5; 8 nucleotides align to TRBD2. Germline V lookup: CDR1 SGHVS, CDR2 FQNEAQ. The CDR3 sequence is 17 residues long. Trimming removed 0 bases from V and 1 base from J; junction bases left unmatched: 7. CDR3 sequence reads: CASSLAGLAGFQETQYF. The DNA for the CDR3 is TGTGCCAGCAGCTTAGCGGGGTTAGCGGGATTCCAAGAGACCCAGTACTTC.

The rearrangement links TRBV2 to TRBJ2-5; D possibly corresponds to TRBD1 (6 bases). Trimming pared 4 bases from V and 1 base from J, leaving 13 bases between. Germline values: CDR1 SNHLY, CDR2 FYNNEI. This CDR3 has 15 residues. CDR3 amino acids: CASSVTGNGQETQYF. CDR3 nucleotides: TGTGCCAGCAGTGTTACAGGGAACGGCCAAGAGACCCAGTACTTC.

This chain connects TRBV5-4 to TRBJ2-7; TRBD2 agrees at 7 bases. This CDR3 is 15 amino acids long. Germline CDR1 and CDR2: SGHNT and YYREEE (reference sequence). With 4 bases clipped from V and 6 bases from J, the junction kept 13 bases outside the gene matches. This chain's CDR3 is CASSQGGAAFSEQYF. CDR3 coding DNA: TGTGCCAGCAGCCAGGGAGGGGCCGCCTTCTCCGAGCAGTACTTC.

As to this clone: This specimen includes other DNA sequences encoding the same CDR3. The V gene is TRBV5-1, the J gene TRBJ2-2; D is perhaps TRBD1 (6 bases). The V gene's germline CDR1 is SGHRS and CDR2 YFSETQ. The CDR3 length is 15 residues. V gave up 4 bases and J gave up 0 bases, with 10 bases separating them. CDR3 protein: CASSLGQTNTGELFF. The CDR3 nucleotides read TGCGCCAGCAGCCTTGGACAGACGAACACCGGGGAGCTGTTTTTT.

This chain joins TRBV3-1 (or the pseudogene TRBV3-2) and TRBJ2-1, with unresolved D. Germline V gives CDR1 LGHDT, CDR2 YNNKEL (reference sequence). The CDR3 sequence is 13 residues long. Between the trimmed V and J ends, which lost 4 bases and 8 bases, there was a span of 12 bases. The CDR3 loop is CASSLAAGDEQFF. DNA of the CDR3: TGTGCCAGCAGCCTCGCGGCCGGAGATGAGCAGTTCTTC.